The 9 T cell receptor beta chains presented below share a single source sample, sequenced in a study of shared clonotypes between healthy human individuals. TCRdb keeps only in-frame clones here, not all; method: immunoSEQ multiplex PCR. The data show about 2.1 million clones, roughly 93% seen once. The naive CD8 subset, CD45RO-negative cells positively selected for CCR7, excluded terminally differentiated effector memory CD45RA+ cells. Sample: naive CD8+ T cells from PBMCs. These receptors all stem from a man aged 18 to 30 in good health. Some clones in this sample may be carry-over from other donors' samples.

This chain joins TRBV11-2 and TRBJ1-1, with D possibly being TRBD1 (6 bases). The germline CDR1 and CDR2 sequences are SGHAT and FQNNGV. The CDR3 has 14 amino acids. The V and J ends lost 5 bases and 5 bases respectively, with 15 bases between them. The CDR3 nucleotides read TGTGCCAGCAGCCCAGCCGGGGGGCGAACTGAAGCTTTCTTT. It encodes CASSPAGGRTEAFF. Together with reference TRBV11-2 and TRBJ1-1, the CDR3 gives the full variable domain: EAGVAQSPRYKIIEKRQSVAFWCNPISGHATLYWYQQILGQGPKLLIQFQNNGVVDDSQLPKDRFSAERLKGVDSTLKIQPAKLEDSAVYLCASSPAGGRTEAFFGQGTRLTVV.

The chain employs TRBV9 and TRBJ2-7, with 9 bases lining up with TRBD2. The germline gives CDR1 SGDLS, CDR2 YYNGEE. The V segment lost 2 bases and the J segment 6 bases; nucleotides outside the gene matches: 6. This CDR3 is built from 14 residues. The CDR3 DNA sequence: TGTGCCAGCAGCGTTGCGGGAGGGCCTAGCGAGCAGTACTTC. Protein: CASSVAGGPSEQYF.

This chain uses TRBV19 with TRBJ1-1; TRBD1 might be the D (5 bases). V was shortened by 6 bases and J by 4 bases, with 9 bases between the two germline ends. Looked up from germline, CDR1 is LNHDA and CDR2 is SQIVND (reference sequence). There are 12 residues in the CDR3. CDR3 residues: CASSGTGTEAFF. The CDR3 region has the DNA TGTGCCAGTAGCGGAACAGGCACTGAAGCTTTCTTT.

V usage is TRBV7-3 and J usage is TRBJ1-2; D not resolved. The CDR3 consists of 17 residues. Between the trimmed V and J ends, which lost 1 base and 2 bases, there was a span of 17 bases. Germline V lookup: CDR1 SGHTA, CDR2 FQGTGA. This CDR3 reads CASSLNIRPTLNYGYTF. The CDR3 region has the DNA TGTGCCAGCAGCTTAAATATTAGACCCACCTTAAACTATGGCTACACCTTC.

This chain connects TRBV4-1 to TRBJ1-3; D ambiguous. The CDR3 is made up of 15 amino acids. Per germline, CDR1 MGHRA and CDR2 YSYEKL. V lost 3 bases to trimming and J lost 3 bases, with 12 bases between them. The chain's CDR3 is CASSHRPINGNTIYF. In nucleotides, the CDR3 is TGCGCCAGCAGCCATCGGCCGATCAATGGAAACACCATATATTTT.

The rearrangement uses TRBV18 and TRBJ2-1; tentatively, D is TRBD1 (6 bases). V lost 5 bases to trimming and J lost 0 bases, with 11 bases between them. Germline-derived CDR1 and CDR2 are KGHSH and LQKENI. CDR3 length: 15 amino acids. Written as DNA, the CDR3 is TGTGCCAGCTCAGACCGGGACACCTCCTACAATGAGCAGTTCTTC. It is translated as CASSDRDTSYNEQFF.

This rearrangement joins TRBV28 to TRBJ1-3; TRBD1 agrees at 9 bases. Losses at the gene ends were 7 bases for V and 4 bases for J; bases not matched to a gene: 11. This CDR3 comprises 16 residues. The germline V gene has CDR1 MDHEN and CDR2 SYDVKM. DNA for the CDR3: TGTGCCAGCACCATGATTGGGGACAGGGAAGGAAACACCATATATTTT. It translates to CASTMIGDREGNTIYF.

CDR3 nucleotide sequence: TGTGCCAGCAGCTTAGTAGGCAGGCTGAACACCGGGGAGCTGTTTTTT. It codes for CASSLVGRLNTGELFF. The V call is TRBV13, the J call TRBJ2-2; D not certain. Germline lookup yields CDR1 PRHDT and CDR2 FYEKMQ (reference sequence). The CDR3 covers 16 residues. With 1 base removed from V and 1 base from J, the gap between germline ends came to 10 bases.

The rearrangement joins TRBV9 to TRBJ1-5; 8 positions agree with TRBD1. CDR1 and CDR2 (germline): SGDLS, YYNGEE. Unmatched junction bases numbered 2, after V lost 4 bases and J lost 2 bases. The length of the CDR3 is 14 residues. CDR3 in DNA: TGTGCCAGCAGCTCGACAGGGGGCAATCAGCCCCAGCATTTT. Its translation: CASSSTGGNQPQHF.